These 21 T cell receptor beta chains share one sample of origin, sequenced in a study of T cells in Graves' hyperthyroidism and ophthalmopathy. Researchers took RNA transcripts and amplified the TCR beta CDR3 regions from them. An initial round of RT-PCR targeting the TCR CDR3 relied on the HTBI primer set. TCRdb called the multiplex PCR reads again in MiXCR, with one record for every CDR3 protein. The data contain over 500,000 distinct CDR3 sequences, roughly 15% of them singletons. The sequenced material came from blood. The receptors here all came from a woman aged 25 to 39 with Graves' ophthalmopathy.

The CDR3 coding sequence is TGTGCCAGCAGTTACCGGGACAGCCCCTATGGCTACACCTTC. Translation: CASSYRDSPYGYTF. The chain links TRBV6-5 to TRBJ1-2; 7 positions agree with TRBD1. CDR1 and CDR2 (germline): MNHEY, SVGAGI. The CDR3 is 14 amino acids. Trimming took 2 bases from V and 4 from J; bases not matched to a gene: 4.

The genes are TRBV29-1 and TRBJ2-3; D gene ambiguous. The germline V gene has CDR1 SQVTM and CDR2 ANQGSEA. V lost 6 bases, J lost 3 bases, and 7 bases lay in between. This CDR3 comprises 11 residues. Written as DNA, the CDR3 is TGCAGCGTAGTTAAGACAGATACGCAGTATTTT. Encoded protein: CSVVKTDTQYF.

The chain has TRBV6-2 or TRBV6-3 and TRBJ2-1; 8 positions match TRBD2. This CDR3 has 20 amino acids. Germline V gives CDR1 MNHEY, CDR2 SVGEGT. V shed 6 bases and J 0 bases; nucleotides not matched to a gene: 19. The CDR3 region has the DNA TGTGCCAGCAGCCCCGGTAGGCTGACTAGCGTTGGGAGCTCCTACAATGAGCAGTTCTTC. It specifies CASSPGRLTSVGSSYNEQFF.

The sample holds many counts of this clonotype. This chain joins TRBV2 and TRBJ2-1; 11 bases map to TRBD2. In germline, CDR1 is SNHLY, CDR2 FYNNEI. The CDR3 consists of 16 residues. J was trimmed by 6 bases and V by 4 bases; bases with no gene match: 8. In DNA form, the CDR3 reads TGTGCCAGCAGTGTTTCGGGACTAGCGGTGTTCAATGAGCAGTTCTTC. This codes for CASSVSGLAVFNEQFF.

There are a few counts of this clonotype. The genes are TRBV20-1 and TRBJ1-1, with no clear D. CDR1 is DFQATT, CDR2 SNEGSKA, per germline (reference sequence). The ends were cut back, 1 base at V and 4 bases at J, with 4 bases in the middle. CDR3 size: 11 residues. CDR3 sequence (DNA): TGCAGTGCTAGAGTAGGCACTGAAGCTTTCTTT. Its translation: CSARVGTEAFF.

This clonotype was seen at least ten times. The chain is built from TRBV6-1 and TRBJ2-7, with D perhaps matching TRBD1 or TRBD2 (5 bases each). Trimming took 3 bases from V and 2 from J, leaving 11 bases between them. This CDR3 has 14 residues. CDR1 MNHNS and CDR2 SASEGT come from the germline V gene. The CDR3 region is CASSDPGTAYEQYF. In nucleotides, the CDR3 is TGTGCCAGCAGTGATCCCGGGACGGCCTACGAGCAGTACTTC.

This clonotype has a count of ten or more. The J gene is TRBJ2-5, the V gene TRBV7-9; maybe TRBD1 (5 bases). V lost 8 bases and J lost 0, with 13 bases in between. CDR1 and CDR2 from the germline V gene are SEHNR and FQNEAQ (reference sequence). The CDR3 has 14 residues. This CDR3 reads CASQTRVDQETQYF. The CDR3 bases are TGTGCCAGCCAGACCAGGGTGGACCAAGAGACCCAGTACTTC. Based on the CDR3 plus reference TRBV7-9 and TRBJ2-5, the full variable domain is DTGVSQNPRHKITKRGQNVTFRCDPISEHNRLYWYRQTLGQGPEFLTYFQNEAQLEKSRLLSDRFSAERPKGSFSTLEIQRTEQGDSAMYLCASQTRVDQETQYFGPGTRLLVL.

This clonotype appeared many times. V is TRBV6-6 and J is TRBJ1-1; 7 bases match TRBD1. CDR3 length: 15 amino acids. Germline assignment: CDR1 MNHNY and CDR2 SVGAGI (reference sequence). The V and J ends lost 0 bases and 4 bases, in that order; junction bases with no gene match: 5. The CDR3: CASSYSRQGRTEAFF. The CDR3 DNA follows: TGTGCCAGCAGTTACTCCCGACAGGGCCGCACTGAAGCTTTCTTT.

In this sample, this clonotype turned up a few times. This chain uses TRBV19 with TRBJ2-7; TRBD1 agrees at 12 bases. The V gene's germline CDR1 is LNHDA and CDR2 SQIVND (reference sequence). The CDR3 totals 16 residues. With V trimmed by 4 bases and J by 4 bases, 8 bases remained unmatched. The chain's CDR3 is CASSTEPGQGAYEQYF. For the CDR3, the DNA is TGTGCCAGTAGTACCGAGCCGGGACAGGGGGCATACGAGCAGTACTTC.

This clonotype was observed at least ten times. CDR3 DNA sequence: TGTGCCTGGAGTGGCGTGGGCCGCCAAGGGGGAGAGCAGTACTTC. Translated: CAWSGVGRQGGEQYF. This chain joins TRBV30 and TRBJ2-7; D is possibly TRBD1 (6 bases). In germline, CDR1 is GTSNPN, CDR2 SVGIG (reference sequence). The CDR3 is 15 residues long. V was trimmed by 1 base and J by 7 bases, leaving 20 bases between them. The variable domain in full, with the rest retrieved from reference TRBV30 and TRBJ2-7, is SQTIHQWPATLVQPVGSPLSLECTVEGTSNPNLYWYRQAAGRGLQLLFYSVGIGQISSEVPQNLSASRPQDRQFILSSKKLLLSDSGFYLCAWSGVGRQGGEQYFGPGTRLTVT.

This clonotype was counted ten times or more. The V call is TRBV20-1, the J call TRBJ2-7, with D perhaps matching TRBD1 (6 bases). The germline gives CDR1 DFQATT, CDR2 SNEGSKA (reference sequence). This CDR3 comprises 14 residues. The V end was cut by 0 bases, the J end by 2 bases, with 11 bases between. As DNA, the CDR3 is TGCAGTGCTAGAGATAGCAGGGGTCCCTACGAGCAGTACTTC. It codes for CSARDSRGPYEQYF.

This clonotype was recorded a few times. This sequence joins TRBV11-2 and TRBJ2-3; 8 positions agree with TRBD2. This CDR3 contains 13 residues. Unmatched junction bases numbered 7, after V lost 0 bases and J lost 14 bases. Germline loops: CDR1 SGHAT, CDR2 FQNNGV. CDR3 coding DNA: TGTGCCAGCAGCTTAGAGAGCTCTCGGGGGGGGTATTTT. Its protein is CASSLESSRGGYF.

This chain uses TRBV4-3 with TRBJ2-2, with a weak D call TRBD1 (5 bases). V lost 1 base and J 7 bases, leaving 7 bases between the germline ends. This CDR3 is built from 13 residues. Germline V gene sequence: CDR1 LGHNA, CDR2 YSLEER. The CDR3 spells CASSQAGRGELFF. The DNA for the CDR3 is TGCGCCAGCAGCCAAGCAGGGCGCGGGGAGCTGTTTTTT.

The table lists this clonotype with many counts. The chain carries TRBV2 and TRBJ1-1; TRBD1 might be the D (5 bases). V dropped 5 bases and J dropped 0 bases, with 10 bases sitting between them. This CDR3 contains 14 residues. Germline V lookup: CDR1 SNHLY, CDR2 FYNNEI. The CDR3 loop reads CASSWGTVNTEAFF. CDR3 in DNA: TGTGCCAGCAGTTGGGGGACGGTGAACACTGAAGCTTTCTTT.

This clonotype was counted a few times. J is TRBJ1-1 and V is TRBV27, with D tentatively TRBD1 (5 bases). This CDR3 has 15 residues. Trimming took 5 bases from V and 9 from J, leaving 22 bases between them. CDR1 is MNHEY, CDR2 SMNVEV, per germline (reference sequence). The CDR3 loop reads CASSLLPEGQGKAFF. CDR3 in DNA: TGTGCCAGCAGTCTACTACCCGAGGGGCAGGGTAAAGCTTTCTTT.

This clonotype appeared many times. The chain has TRBV7-9 and TRBJ2-5; 10 bases align to TRBD2. V lost 6 bases, J lost 3 bases, and 10 bases stayed unmatched. The CDR3 has 16 amino acids. Germline CDR1 and CDR2: SEHNR and FQNEAQ (reference sequence). DNA for the CDR3: TGTGCCAGCAGGGACAGACCAGCGGGAGGGAAAGAGACCCAGTACTTC. Translated: CASRDRPAGGKETQYF.

The genes are TRBV12-3 or TRBV12-4 and TRBJ2-7, with 9 nucleotides matching TRBD1. The CDR3 has 15 residues. The junction had 13 bases not matched to a gene; V was cut back by 7 bases and J by 6 bases. CDR3 bases: TGTGCCAGCACCCCTGACAGGGGGAAAGTCCGCGAGCAGTACTTC. Amino acid sequence: CASTPDRGKVREQYF.

There are many counts of this clonotype. The chain links TRBV12-3 or TRBV12-4 to TRBJ2-1; 10 bases line up with TRBD2. After removal of 6 bases from V and 5 bases from J, the junction contained 4 bases not matched to a gene. CDR3 size: 14 residues. CDR3 loop: CASSPSGSHNEQFF. CDR3 bases: TGTGCCAGCAGCCCTAGCGGGAGCCACAATGAGCAGTTCTTC.

In its sample, this clonotype was seen many times. This chain uses TRBV6-2 or TRBV6-3 with TRBJ1-1; D unresolved. V lost 0 bases, J lost 2 bases, and 13 bases lay in between. The CDR3 has 16 amino acids. Germline CDR1 and CDR2: MNHEY and SVGEGT. This chain's CDR3 is CASSYSGMEFNTEAFF. CDR3 DNA sequence: TGTGCCAGCAGTTACTCGGGGATGGAATTTAACACTGAAGCTTTCTTT.

This clonotype has more than one count but fewer than ten. The genes are TRBV5-1 and TRBJ1-1; D possibly corresponds to TRBD1 (5 bases). Trimming took 2 bases from V and 4 from J, leaving 12 bases between them. The germline V gene has CDR1 SGHRS and CDR2 YFSETQ. The CDR3 runs 14 residues. This CDR3 reads CASSFWGGTTEAFF. In DNA, the CDR3 is TGCGCCAGCAGCTTTTGGGGGGGTACCACTGAAGCTTTCTTT.

This clonotype was counted at least ten times. The genes are TRBV30 and TRBJ2-6; TRBD1 aligns across 10 bases. Germline V gene data show CDR1 as GTSNPN and CDR2 as SVGIG (reference sequence). Trimming took 5 bases from V and 3 from J; bases not matched to a gene: 4. The CDR3 spans 15 residues. The CDR3 DNA sequence: TGTGCCTGGGGGACAGGGGCCTTTGGGGCCAACGTCCTGACTTTC. It specifies CAWGTGAFGANVLTF.